This T cell receptor beta chain was identified during a study of CD8+ T cells in alopecia areata. The authors extracted RNA and reverse transcribed it into cDNA as the sequencing template. Sequenced by immunoSEQ multiplex PCR; TCRdb stores in-frame clones only, minus some. Counted here are roughly 200,000 clones, roughly 64% occurring once; the ten biggest clones make up over 9.5%. The CDR3 has 16 amino acids. Germline V lookup: CDR1 SGHDT, CDR2 YYEEEE. The ends were cut back, 3 bases at V and 1 base at J, with 16 bases in the middle. To note about this clone: Its matching antigen is unknown.

The treatment: oral pan-JAK inhibitor, 5-10 mg twice daily. Study results and caveats: Scalp samples also yield sequences from resident alphabeta T cells of normal skin. Among the top 100, expanded CD8+ clones, as well as scalp clonality, were significantly decreased by tofacitinib.

The source of this sequence is a human donor with alopecia areata. Sample: CD8+ T cells sorted from blood, taken at week 24, from a patient treated with tofacitinib. The J gene is TRBJ1-1, the V gene TRBV5-6; D possibly corresponds to TRBD1 (6 bases). The CDR3 here is CASSWSGTPRNTEAFF. For the CDR3, the DNA is TGTGCCAGCAGCTGGAGTGGGACACCCAGGAACACTGAAGCTTTCTTT.